The 7 T cell receptor beta chains reported below all come from one sample, sequenced in a study of cytomegalovirus exposure and HLA in healthy donors. The PCR employed 60 Vbeta primers together with 13 Jbeta primers. Assay: immunoSEQ multiplex PCR; the TCRdb copy retains only in-frame clones and omits some. The sample carries tens of thousands of clones, about two thirds recorded once. Sequenced sample: PBMCs. These receptors were taken from a woman younger than 45 in good health and CMV-seropositive.

This clone was seen a few times. CDR3 in DNA: TGTGCCAGCAGCTTAGGGGGCAGGGGCTGGGATGAGCAGTTCTTC. Translated: CASSLGGRGWDEQFF. V gene TRBV7-2 combines with J gene TRBJ2-1; D perhaps matches TRBD1 (6 bases). The CDR3 length is 15 residues. Trimming removed 1 base from V and 8 bases from J, with 15 bases in between. Per the germline V gene, CDR1 is SGHTA and CDR2 is FQGNSA.

In its sample, this clone was seen a few times. The rearrangement joins TRBV18 to TRBJ1-5; D unresolved. Trimming removed 4 bases from V and 1 base from J, with 14 bases in between. The germline V gene has CDR1 KGHSH and CDR2 LQKENI. The CDR3 loop spans 16 amino acids. The DNA for the CDR3 is TGTGCCAGCTCACACGGGCGGGGTAGGAGCAATCAGCCCCAGCATTTT. This gives the protein CASSHGRGRSNQPQHF. Supplemented by reference TRBV18 and TRBJ1-5, the full variable domain reads NAGVMQNPRHLVRRRGQEARLRCSPMKGHSHVYWYRQLPEEGLKFMVYLQKENIIDESGMPKERFSAEFPKEGPSILRIQQVVRGDSAAYFCASSHGRGRSNQPQHFGDGTRLSIL.

This chain joins TRBV19 and TRBJ2-5; D may be TRBD2 (6 bases). CDR1 is LNHDA and CDR2 is SQIVND in the germline V gene (reference sequence). This CDR3 spans 13 amino acids. The germline V and J ends were trimmed by 5 bases and 1 base, with 8 bases remaining between them. CDR3 region: CASSSGVQETQYF. CDR3 nucleotide sequence: TGTGCCAGTAGTTCGGGAGTCCAAGAGACCCAGTACTTC.

The chain carries TRBV27 and TRBJ1-6; D is perhaps TRBD1 (6 bases). V lost 4 bases, J lost 10 bases, and 17 bases lay in between. This CDR3 is built from 15 residues. CDR1 and CDR2 (germline): MNHEY, SMNVEV (reference sequence). The CDR3, as DNA: TGTGCCAGCAGTTCGACCACAGGGATGGGGTCACCCCTCCACTTT. This codes for CASSSTTGMGSPLHF.

This rearrangement joins TRBV5-1 to TRBJ2-3; no clear D gene. The CDR3 length is 15 residues. In germline, CDR1 is SGHRS, CDR2 YFSETQ. The V gene lost 0 bases and the J gene lost 2 bases, with 10 bases spanning the gap. The CDR3 protein is CASSLGSLSTDTQYF. For the CDR3, the DNA is TGCGCCAGCAGCTTGGGTTCCCTTTCCACAGATACGCAGTATTTT.

The rearrangement joins TRBV5-6 to TRBJ1-4; tentative D call: TRBD1 (5 bases). Trimming stripped 4 bases from V and 11 bases from J, with 24 bases between. The CDR3 has 16 residues. Per germline, CDR1 SGHDT and CDR2 YYEEEE. The CDR3 bases are TGTGCCAGCAGCACGAGCCCGGGGGAATCAGCCCCGAAACTGTTTTTT. This encodes CASSTSPGESAPKLFF.

V usage is TRBV29-1 and J usage is TRBJ2-3, with TRBD2 identical over 8 bases. CDR3 length equals 14 residues. CDR1 and CDR2 from the germline V gene are SQVTM and ANQGSEA. J was trimmed by 5 bases and V by 7 bases; bases with no gene match: 11. The CDR3 loop reads CSARTSWERDTQYF. The CDR3 DNA sequence: TGCAGCGCCCGGACTAGCTGGGAAAGAGATACGCAGTATTTT.